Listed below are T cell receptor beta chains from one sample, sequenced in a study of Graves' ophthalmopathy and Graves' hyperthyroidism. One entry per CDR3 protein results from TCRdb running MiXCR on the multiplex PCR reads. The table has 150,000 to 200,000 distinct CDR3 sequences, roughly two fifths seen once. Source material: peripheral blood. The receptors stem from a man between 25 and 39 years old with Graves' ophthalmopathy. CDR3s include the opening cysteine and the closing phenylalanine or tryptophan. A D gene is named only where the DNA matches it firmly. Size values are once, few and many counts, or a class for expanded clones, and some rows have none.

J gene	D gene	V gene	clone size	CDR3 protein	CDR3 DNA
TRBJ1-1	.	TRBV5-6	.	CASSLGPRTDNTEAFF	TGTGCCAGCAGCTTGGGGCCTAGGACAGATAACACTGAAGCTTTCTTT
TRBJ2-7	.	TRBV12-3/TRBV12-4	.	CASTPMYGEQYF	TGTGCCAGCACCCCGATGTATGGGGAGCAGTACTTC
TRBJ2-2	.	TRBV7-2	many	CASSLVGTQTGELFF	TGTGCCAGCAGCTTAGTAGGGACCCAGACCGGGGAGCTGTTTTTT
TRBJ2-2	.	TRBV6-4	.	CASSDLAGDTNTGELFF	TGTGCCAGCAGTGACCTCGCAGGGGACACGAACACCGGGGAGCTGTTTTTT
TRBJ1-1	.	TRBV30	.	CAWGTSEAFF	TGTGCCTGGGGGACCTCTGAAGCTTTCTTT
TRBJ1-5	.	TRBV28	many	CASSPTGYSQPQHF	TGTGCCAGCAGCCCAACAGGCTACTCTCAGCCCCAGCATTTT
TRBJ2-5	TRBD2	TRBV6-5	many	CASSNRLAVQYF	TGTGCCAGCAGTAACAGACTAGCGGTGCAGTACTTC
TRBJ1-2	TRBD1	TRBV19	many	CASSMDRVDRSYGYTF	TGTGCCAGTAGTATGGACAGGGTCGACCGCTCCTATGGCTACACCTTC
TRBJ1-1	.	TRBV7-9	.	CAWSLQGGAEAFF	TGTGCCTGGAGTTTACAGGGAGGCGCTGAAGCTTTCTTT
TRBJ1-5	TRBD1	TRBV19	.	CASSPDRDSNQPQHF	TGTGCCAGTAGTCCCGACAGGGATAGCAATCAGCCCCAGCATTTT
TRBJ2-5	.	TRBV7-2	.	CASSLAQDLRETQYF	TGTGCCAGCAGCTTAGCGCAGGATCTACGGGAGACCCAGTACTTC
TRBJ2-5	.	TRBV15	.	CATSRGMPTGGDMTQYF	TGTGCCACCAGCAGAGGGATGCCCACTGGTGGGGATATGACCCAGTACTTC
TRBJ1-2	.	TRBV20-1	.	CSASAEIYGYTF	TGCAGTGCTAGTGCGGAGATATATGGCTACACCTTC
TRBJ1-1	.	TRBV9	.	CASSVAVGGTEAFF	TGTGCCAGCAGCGTAGCGGTGGGAGGGACTGAAGCTTTCTTT
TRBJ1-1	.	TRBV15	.	CATSRGTGTEAFF	TGTGCCACCAGCAGAGGGACCGGCACTGAAGCTTTCTTT
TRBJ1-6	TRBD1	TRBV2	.	CASSNTGGLGRSPLHF	TGTGCCAGCAGCAACACAGGGGGCTTAGGCCGATCACCCCTCCACTTT
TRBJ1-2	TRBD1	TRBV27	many	CASSLSGTGGGYTF	TGTGCCAGCAGTCTCTCAGGGACAGGGGGCGGCTACACCTTC
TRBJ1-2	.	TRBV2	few	CASTPRLGNYGYTF	TGTGCCAGCACCCCGAGGCTGGGCAACTATGGCTACACCTTC
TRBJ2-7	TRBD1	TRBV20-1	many	CSARDRDRVSYEQYF	TGCAGTGCTAGAGACCGGGACAGGGTATCCTACGAGCAGTACTTC
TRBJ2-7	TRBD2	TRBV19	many	CASSKKTSGSSYEQYF	TGTGCCAGTAGTAAAAAGACTAGCGGAAGCTCCTACGAGCAGTACTTC
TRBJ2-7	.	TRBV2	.	CASSLAEQYF	TGTGCCAGCAGCCTAGCAGAGCAGTACTTC
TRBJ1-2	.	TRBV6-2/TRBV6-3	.	CASRVGEYGYTF	TGTGCCAGCAGGGTCGGAGAATATGGCTACACCTTC
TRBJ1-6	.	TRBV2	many	CASSVSYSPLHF	TGTGCCAGCAGTGTATCCTATTCACCCCTCCACTTT
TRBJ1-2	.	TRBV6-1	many	CASSEQGDYGYTF	TGTGCCAGCAGTGAACAGGGCGACTATGGCTACACCTTC
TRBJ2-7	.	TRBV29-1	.	CSVVPGQSSYEQYF	TGCAGCGTTGTACCGGGACAAAGCTCCTACGAGCAGTACTTC
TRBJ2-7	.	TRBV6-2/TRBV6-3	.	CASSLASTEQYF	TGTGCCAGCAGTTTGGCTAGCACCGAGCAGTACTTC
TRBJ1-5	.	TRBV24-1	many	CATSASDGSNQPQHF	TGTGCCACCAGTGCCTCGGACGGTAGCAATCAGCCCCAGCATTTT
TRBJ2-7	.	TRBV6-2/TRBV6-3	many	CASSLTLWREQYF	TGTGCCAGCAGCTTAACCCTCTGGCGGGAGCAGTACTTC
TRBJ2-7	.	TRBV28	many	CASSLVGGYEQYF	TGTGCCAGCAGTTTGGTAGGGGGCTACGAGCAGTACTTC
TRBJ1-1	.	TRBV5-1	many	CASSLEDWAVAEAFF	TGCGCCAGCAGCTTAGAGGACTGGGCGGTGGCTGAAGCTTTCTTT
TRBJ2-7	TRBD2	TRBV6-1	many	CASSAGTSGTYEQYF	TGTGCCAGCAGTGCAGGGACTAGCGGAACCTACGAGCAGTACTTC
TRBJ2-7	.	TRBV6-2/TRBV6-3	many	CATAPSNTRQYF	TGTGCCACCGCGCCGTCAAACACACGGCAGTACTTC
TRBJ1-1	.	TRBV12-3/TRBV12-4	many	CASSSAGTTEAFF	TGTGCCAGCAGTTCCGCAGGGACGACTGAAGCTTTCTTT
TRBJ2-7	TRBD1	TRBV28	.	CASSYTGGVYYEQYF	TGTGCCAGCAGTTATACAGGGGGTGTCTACTACGAGCAGTACTTC
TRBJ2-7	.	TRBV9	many	CASSVEGNGGEQYF	TGTGCCAGCAGCGTAGAGGGAAATGGAGGAGAGCAGTACTTC
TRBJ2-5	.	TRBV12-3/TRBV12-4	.	CASSFAGWETQYF	TGTGCCAGCAGTTTCGCGGGGTGGGAGACCCAGTACTTC
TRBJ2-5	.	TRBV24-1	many	CATSESAGGQETQYF	TGTGCCACCAGTGAGTCCGCTGGCGGACAAGAGACCCAGTACTTC
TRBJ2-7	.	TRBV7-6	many	CASSRGRQATYEQYF	TGTGCCAGTAGTCGTGGGCGCCAGGCCACCTACGAGCAGTACTTC
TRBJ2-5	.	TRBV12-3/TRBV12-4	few	CASSTARVGTQYF	TGTGCCAGCAGTACCGCTAGAGTCGGGACCCAGTACTTC
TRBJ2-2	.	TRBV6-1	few	CASKGTRANTGELFF	TGTGCCAGCAAAGGGACAAGGGCAAACACCGGGGAGCTGTTTTTT
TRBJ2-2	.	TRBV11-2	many	CASSPRGPGELFF	TGTGCCAGCAGCCCTCGAGGTCCCGGGGAGCTGTTTTTT
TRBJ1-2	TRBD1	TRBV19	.	CASSYRDRDYDGYTF	TGTGCCAGTAGTTACCGGGACAGAGACTATGACGGCTACACCTTC
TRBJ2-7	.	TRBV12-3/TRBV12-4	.	CASSRGTEQYF	TGTGCCAGCAGTAGGGGTACCGAGCAGTACTTC
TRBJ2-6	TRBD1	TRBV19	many	CASSSHRGGANVLTF	TGTGCCAGTAGTTCCCACAGGGGGGGGGCCAACGTCCTGACTTTC
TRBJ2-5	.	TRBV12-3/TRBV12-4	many	CASSRRRGQETQYF	TGTGCCAGCAGTCGCAGGCGGGGACAAGAGACCCAGTACTTC
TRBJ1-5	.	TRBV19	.	CASSWPGQPQHF	TGTGCCAGTAGTTGGCCGGGACAGCCCCAGCATTTT
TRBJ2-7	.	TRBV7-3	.	CASSLGSTGQQYF	TGTGCCAGCAGCTTAGGATCTACGGGACAGCAGTACTTC
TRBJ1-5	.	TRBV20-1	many	CSAREGVFTNQPQHF	TGCAGTGCTAGAGAGGGGGTTTTCACCAATCAGCCCCAGCATTTT
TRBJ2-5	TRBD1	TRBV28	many	CASSIRQGRQETQYF	TGTGCCAGCAGTATTCGACAGGGAAGACAAGAGACCCAGTACTTC
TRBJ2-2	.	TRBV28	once	CASTTAGASTGELFF	TGTGCCAGCACTACGGCGGGGGCGAGCACCGGGGAGCTGTTTTTT
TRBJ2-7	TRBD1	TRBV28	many	CASSFRDRVFEQYF	TGTGCCAGCAGTTTCCGGGACAGGGTGTTCGAGCAGTACTTC
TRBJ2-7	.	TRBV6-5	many	CASTRNRYYEQYF	TGTGCCAGCACCCGGAACAGGTACTACGAGCAGTACTTC
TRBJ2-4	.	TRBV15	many	CATSIGRANIQYF	TGTGCCACCAGCATTGGCCGGGCCAACATTCAGTACTTC
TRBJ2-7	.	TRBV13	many	CASSFYQGSYEQYF	TGTGCCAGCAGCTTCTACCAGGGGTCGTACGAGCAGTACTTC
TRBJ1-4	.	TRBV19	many	CASSPRVMATNEKLFF	TGTGCCAGTAGCCCCAGGGTCATGGCGACTAATGAAAAACTGTTTTTT
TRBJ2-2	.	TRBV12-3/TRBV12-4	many	CASSLGGGELFF	TGTGCCAGCAGTTTAGGCGGCGGGGAGCTGTTTTTT
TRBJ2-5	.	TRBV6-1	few	CASSEGQGAETQYF	TGTGCCAGCAGTGAAGGACAAGGCGCCGAGACCCAGTACTTC
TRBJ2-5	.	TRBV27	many	CASSSRKGETQYF	TGTGCCAGCAGTTCACGGAAGGGCGAGACCCAGTACTTC
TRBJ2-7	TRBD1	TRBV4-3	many	CASSQAMTGYEQYF	TGCGCCAGCAGCCAAGCTATGACAGGGTACGAGCAGTACTTC
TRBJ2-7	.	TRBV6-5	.	CASSFQGSYEQYF	TGTGCCAGCAGTTTTCAGGGGTCGTACGAGCAGTACTTC